Described below is a single TCR beta chain sequence and its context. Original data processing: Researchers report that nucleated cell counts were estimated from reference gene primer amplification. Method: immunoSEQ multiplex PCR; TCRdb's copy keeps in-frame clones and lacks some. V and J calls and clone size are given by that table; D and trimming were obtained from the DNA. The sample lists about 330,000 clones, 85% to 90% seen once, with about 3.9% in the top ten. These data are taken from a study of blood T cell repertoires in COVID-19. The wider study: T cells, B-cell-depleted T cells, or PBMCs supplied cDNA or gDNA.

V lost 4 bases, J lost 6 bases, and 12 bases stayed unmatched. Germline CDR1 and CDR2: LGHNA and YNFKEQ. The CDR3 has 16 residues. Sequencing input: peripheral blood. The rearrangement uses TRBV4-2 and TRBJ2-7, with 10 bases aligning to TRBD2. This receptor was identified in a woman between 50 and 59 years old with active or convalescent COVID-19. The CDR3 DNA sequence: TGTGCCAGCAGCCGGCCGGAGACTAGCGGGTCTTCCGAGCAGTACTTC. Translating it yields CASSRPETSGSSEQYF.